The sequence of this TCR beta chain was determined in a study of blood T cell repertoires in COVID-19. Some clones are missing from TCRdb's copy, which holds only in-frame ones; the method was immunoSEQ multiplex PCR. The sample lists about 240,000 clones; approximately 86% were seen once. This CDR3 is built from 14 residues. Germline CDR1 is LGHNA and CDR2 is YNFKEQ. V was pared by 0 bases and J by 10 bases, with 10 bases between. V usage is TRBV4-2 and J usage is TRBJ1-6; a weak D match, TRBD1 (5 bases). This receptor was obtained from a woman aged 25 to 39 with acute COVID-19. The specimen was PBMCs or T cells enriched from blood (not recorded which). The CDR3 is CASSQERGGSPLHF. CDR3 sequence (DNA): TGTGCCAGCAGCCAAGAGCGCGGGGGATCACCCCTCCACTTT.